The 10 T cell receptor beta chains in this list originate from one sample, sequenced in a study of blood T cell repertoires in COVID-19. Sequencing was performed with immunoSEQ multiplex PCR; in TCRdb, only in-frame clones are kept and a portion is missing. Among 220,000 or so clones listed, 70% to 90% were seen once. Sequencing was carried out using PBMCs or T cells enriched from blood (not recorded which). These receptors originate from a woman between 50 and 59 years old with acute COVID-19.

V gene TRBV3-1 (or the pseudogene TRBV3-2) combines with J gene TRBJ1-1; 7 nucleotides line up with TRBD1. CDR3 length: 16 residues. CDR1 and CDR2 from the germline V gene are LGHDT and YNNKEL (reference sequence). Germline trimming cut 3 bases from V and 5 bases from J; bases unmatched to any gene: 12. CDR3 sequence: CASSQDNRGPGTEAFF. The CDR3, as DNA: TGTGCCAGCAGCCAGGACAACAGGGGCCCCGGGACTGAAGCTTTCTTT.

V gene TRBV24-1 combines with J gene TRBJ2-7, with 12 bases that match TRBD1. The germline gives CDR1 KGHDR, CDR2 SFDVKD. The CDR3 sequence is 16 residues long. V trimming: 3 bases; J trimming: 8 bases; junction bases outside the gene matches: 10. The CDR3 loop is CATSDPSGTGGWKQYF. As DNA, the CDR3 is TGTGCCACCAGTGATCCGTCCGGGACAGGGGGCTGGAAGCAGTACTTC.

The chain recombines TRBV29-1 with TRBJ2-3; 12 bases are a match to TRBD2. V lost 6 bases, J lost 6 bases, and 7 bases stayed unmatched. Germline CDR1 reads SQVTM; CDR2 reads ANQGSEA. The CDR3 has 14 amino acids. The CDR3 sequence is CSVGGLAGIDTQYF. CDR3 DNA: TGCAGCGTCGGAGGACTAGCGGGAATCGATACGCAGTATTTT.

This clone appeared a single time. The V gene is TRBV6-2 or TRBV6-3, the J gene TRBJ1-4; D gene ambiguous. The germline V gene has CDR1 MNHEY and CDR2 SVGEGT. This CDR3 region has 15 residues. V was cut by 5 bases and J by 6 bases, with 16 bases left in between. The CDR3 loop is CASSPQAAFDEKLFF. The CDR3 DNA sequence: TGTGCCAGCAGTCCCCAAGCGGCCTTTGATGAAAAACTGTTTTTT.

The chain is built from TRBV9 and TRBJ2-1; 8 nucleotides align to TRBD2. V was pared by 0 bases and J by 2 bases, with 1 base of the junction left unmatched. The CDR3 totals 15 residues. In germline, CDR1 is SGDLS, CDR2 YYNGEE. CDR3 loop: CASSVDGRAYNEQFF. The CDR3 nucleotides read TGTGCCAGCAGCGTAGACGGGAGGGCCTACAATGAGCAGTTCTTC.

The CDR3 bases are TGTGCCAGCAGCTTAGCGGGGACTAGCTTCGACGAGCAGTACTTC. Translated: CASSLAGTSFDEQYF. The rearrangement uses TRBV13 and TRBJ2-7; 9 bases are shared with TRBD2. CDR3 length: 15 residues. Germline V gene sequence: CDR1 PRHDT, CDR2 FYEKMQ (reference sequence). V was clipped by 1 base and J by 5 bases; unmatched bases: 6.

The chain has TRBV5-4 and TRBJ2-5; 8 positions agree with TRBD2. Germline CDR1 and CDR2: SGHNT and YYREEE (reference sequence). V dropped 1 base and J dropped 5; count of bases not matched to a gene: 4. CDR3 length: 14 residues. In DNA form, the CDR3 reads TGTGCCAGCAGCTTGAGAGCGGGAGTTGAGACCCAGTACTTC. It specifies CASSLRAGVETQYF.

The V call is TRBV28, the J call TRBJ2-1; 8 bases are a match to TRBD1. Germline trimming cut 6 bases from V and 9 bases from J; bases unmatched to any gene: 19. This CDR3 contains 17 residues. The germline CDR1 and CDR2 sequences are MDHEN and SYDVKM. The CDR3 is CASRDGRTGLKYGEQFF. The CDR3 region has the DNA TGTGCCAGCAGAGACGGTAGGACAGGGTTAAAGTACGGTGAGCAGTTCTTC.

This clone was observed a handful of times. The rearrangement uses TRBV27 and TRBJ2-7; 7 bases line up with TRBD2. The V gene's germline CDR1 is MNHEY and CDR2 SMNVEV (reference sequence). The V and J ends lost 3 bases and 2 bases, in that order; junction bases with no gene match: 4. The CDR3 contains 14 residues. CDR3 DNA sequence: TGTGCCAGCAGTTTCACGGGAGGCACCTACGAGCAGTACTTC. It is translated as CASSFTGGTYEQYF.

The chain recombines TRBV28 with TRBJ1-4; 7 bases are a match to TRBD1. The CDR3 has 16 residues. After removal of 7 bases from V and 5 bases from J, the junction contained 13 bases not matched to a gene. The germline V gene has CDR1 MDHEN and CDR2 SYDVKM. The CDR3 DNA sequence: TGTGCCAGCAAATCAATAGGGGCAGGGGGAAATGAAAAACTGTTTTTT. It codes for CASKSIGAGGNEKLFF.